What follows are 31 T cell receptor beta chains derived from one specimen sequenced in a study of tumor and adjacent non-tumor tissue in lung cancer. TCRbeta libraries were built with three rounds of nested PCR, modified from ARM-PCR. TCRdb analysed the multiplex PCR reads with MiXCR anew, one entry per CDR3 protein. Of more than 75,000 distinct CDR3 sequences in the sample, around 70% were seen once. The template was RNA from unsorted bulk tissue. What was sequenced was lung tumor tissue. The receptors come from a woman aged 70-85 years with non-small cell lung cancer.

In regard to this clonotype: The junction departs from germline at one end; a sequencing error may be responsible. The gene calls are TRBV4-2 and TRBJ1-5; D is unclear. CDR1 LGHNA and CDR2 YNFKEQ come from the germline V gene. There are 15 residues in the CDR3. Written as DNA, the CDR3 is TGTGCCAGCAGCCACCTGGGTGCCAACGGTCAGCCCCTGTATTTT. It yields the protein CASSHLGANGQPLYF.

A word on this clonotype: Germline is not matched at one junction end, which may reflect a read error. The J gene is TRBJ2-2, the V gene TRBV28; D uncertain. Germline assignment: CDR1 MDHEN and CDR2 SYDVKM. This CDR3 spans 16 amino acids. In DNA form, the CDR3 reads TGCACCAGCAGTTTTTCTCCAAGGTTCGTGACCGGGGAGCTGTTTTTT. Translated, it gives CTSSFSPRFVTGELFF.

Concerning this clonotype itself: The junction shows a germline mismatch at one end, possibly a read error. This rearrangement joins TRBV11-2 to TRBJ1-4, with D unclear. The CDR3 consists of 16 residues. Germline V gene data show CDR1 as SGHAT and CDR2 as FQNNGV. The CDR3 spells CASSKTPEGTDEKLFF. The CDR3 DNA is TGTGCCAGCAGCAAGACTCCAGAAGGAACAGATGAAAAGCTGTTTTTT.

The CDR3 nucleotides read TGTGCCAGCAGCCCGCCTCGGGGGGGCGGTGAGCAGTTCTTC. Protein sequence: CASSPPRGGGEQFF. The rearrangement joins TRBV7-8 to TRBJ2-1; the match to TRBD2 covers 8 bases. This CDR3 has 14 residues. V was pared by 5 bases and J by 9 bases, with 9 bases of the junction left unmatched. The germline V gene encodes CDR1 SGHVS and CDR2 FQNEAQ. Based on the CDR3 plus reference TRBV7-8 and TRBJ2-1, the full variable domain is GAGVSQSPRYKVAKRGQDVALRCDPISGHVSLFWYQQALGQGPEFLTYFQNEAQLDKSGLPSDRFFAERPEGSVSTLKIQRTQQEDSAVYLCASSPPRGGGEQFFGPGTRLTVL.

A single count supports this clonotype. The junction departs from germline at one end; a sequencing error may be responsible. The chain uses TRBV29-1 and TRBJ1-4; 10 bases match TRBD1. This CDR3 is built from 14 residues. Germline CDR1 and CDR2: SQVTM and ANQGSEA. CDR3 nucleotides: TGCATAGTCGGACAGGGGGGGACTAATGAAAAACTGTCTTTT. Translation gives CIVGQGGTNEKLSF.

As concerns this clonotype: Since the CDR3 does not end with the conserved phenylalanine or tryptophan, this likely comes from a read error. The chain has TRBV5-4 and TRBJ2-5; 10 bases agree with TRBD1. V was clipped by 3 bases and J by 0 bases; unmatched bases: 11. Per the germline V gene, CDR1 is SGHNT and CDR2 is YYREEE (reference sequence). The CDR3 is 18 amino acids. This CDR3 is CASSSETGGGLDQETQYS. CDR3 nucleotide sequence: TGTGCCAGCAGCTCGGAGACAGGGGGCGGGCTGGACCAAGAGACCCAGTACTCC.

With respect to this clonotype: Germline and junction disagree at one end, which may indicate a read error. The chain is built from TRBV6-5 and TRBJ2-1; 7 bases match TRBD2. Per the germline V gene, CDR1 is MNHEY and CDR2 is SVGAGI. The CDR3 spans 13 residues. In nucleotides, the CDR3 is TGTGCCAACAGTTACTCTCGACTAGCTTCTCAGTCCTTC. It yields the protein CANSYSRLASQSF.

This clonotype was recorded at least ten times. V gene TRBV6-6 combines with J gene TRBJ2-1; unclear D gene. This CDR3 has 11 amino acids. The germline V and J ends were trimmed by 5 bases and 9 bases, with 8 bases remaining between them. Germline CDR1 and CDR2: MNHNY and SVGAGI (reference sequence). CDR3 bases: TGTGCCAGCAGTCACGGTAGTGAGCAGTTCTTC. Translated: CASSHGSEQFF.

This clonotype was seen ten or more times. V and J are TRBV20-1 and TRBJ2-4, with D perhaps matching TRBD2 (5 bases). The V gene lost 1 base and the J gene lost 5 bases, with 18 bases spanning the gap. This CDR3 is built from 16 residues. Germline V gene sequence: CDR1 DFQATT, CDR2 SNEGSKA (reference sequence). The CDR3 sequence: CSARVILLQEENIQYF. The CDR3, as DNA: TGCAGTGCTAGAGTAATTCTTCTGCAGGAGGAAAACATTCAGTACTTC.

A remark on this clonotype: A much larger clone lies one base from this, so it may be a read error. The rearrangement joins TRBV5-1 to TRBJ2-5, with 7 nucleotides matching TRBD2. CDR1 is SGHRS and CDR2 is YFSETQ in the germline V gene. There are 16 residues in the CDR3. V was clipped by 2 bases and J by 5 bases; unmatched bases: 12. The CDR3 region is CASSFYGGTGHETQYF. The CDR3 nucleotides read TGCGCCAGCAGCTTCTACGGGGGGACTGGCCATGAGACCCAGTACTTC. The full variable domain, its missing parts supplied by reference TRBV5-1 and TRBJ2-5, is KAGVTQTPRYLIKTRGQQVTLSCSPISGHRSVSWYQQTPGQGLQFLFEYFSETQRNKGNFPGRFSGRQFSNSRSEMNVSTLELGDSALYLCASSFYGGTGHETQYFGPGTRLLVL.

In regard to this clonotype: An end of the junction differs from the germline gene, which may be a read error. The CDR3 sequence is CASRTRRDVNDQFF. Here the CDR3 DNA reads TGTGCCAGCAGAACACGGAGAGACGTAAATGACCAGTTCTTC. The chain joins TRBV6-2 or TRBV6-3 to TRBJ2-1; D is unclear. The CDR3 consists of 14 residues. Germline loops: CDR1 MNHEY, CDR2 SVGEGT.

A remark on this clonotype: The junction and the germline gene differ at one end; a read error may be behind it. The chain uses TRBV6-5 and TRBJ2-7; the match to TRBD1 covers 8 bases. The CDR3 sequence is 14 residues long. CDR1 and CDR2 from the germline V gene are MNHEY and SVGAGI. The CDR3 nucleotides read TGTGTCAGCACCCCGACAGGGGATAGGAACGAGCTGTACTTC. It codes for CVSTPTGDRNELYF.

With regard to this clonotype: This sequence may be a read error, since a much larger clone differs from it by one base. This rearrangement joins TRBV5-1 to TRBJ2-6, with D perhaps matching TRBD2 (5 bases). The V gene lost 4 bases and the J gene lost 2 bases, with 10 bases spanning the gap. Germline CDR1 is SGHRS and CDR2 is YFSETQ. The CDR3 spans 15 residues. Here the CDR3 DNA reads TGCGCCAGCAGCCTTTCGGGGACTGGGGCCAACGTCCTGACTTTC. Its protein product is CASSLSGTGANVLTF.

This clonotype showed up just a few times. A clone one base away is much larger, so this may be a read error. The chain joins TRBV10-3 to TRBJ1-1, with D perhaps matching TRBD1 (5 bases). Germline V gene lookup returns CDR1 ENHRY and CDR2 SYGVKD. There are 12 residues in the CDR3. CDR3 nucleotides: TGTGCCATCACCGGGGGAGAAGCTTCCCGGCTTTTT. Protein product: CAITGGEASRLF.

This clonotype was detected a few times. Given a much more abundant clone one base away, this may be a read error. This chain joins TRBV5-5 and TRBJ2-7, with D tentatively TRBD2 (6 bases). Germline loops: CDR1 SGHKS, CDR2 YYEKEE (reference sequence). The CDR3 is made up of 15 amino acids. In nucleotides, the CDR3 is TGTGCCATCAGCTTAGAGGGAGGACTTCCTTACGAGCAGTACTTC. It is translated as CAISLEGGLPYEQYF.

A remark on this clonotype: The germline gene is not matched at one end of the junction; a read error may be the cause. The chain carries TRBV29-1 and TRBJ2-7, with D hard to call. This CDR3 is built from 13 residues. Germline V gene lookup returns CDR1 SQVTM and CDR2 ANQGSEA. The CDR3 DNA reads as TGCAGCATTGAAATCAAGAGCTCCTACGAGCGGTACTTC. Translated, it gives CSIEIKSSYERYF.

At least ten counts were recorded for this clonotype. V and J are TRBV4-1 and TRBJ2-7; D remains ambiguous. There are 16 residues in the CDR3. Trimming left V 0 bases short and J 4 bases short, with 16 bases between. Germline V gives CDR1 MGHRA, CDR2 YSYEKL. The CDR3 DNA is TGCGCCAGCAGCCAAGATAAAGCGTTCTTGCGGTACGAGCAGTACTTC. It encodes CASSQDKAFLRYEQYF.

As for this clonotype: This may arise from a read error, as a much more abundant clone is one base away. This chain joins TRBV6-4 and TRBJ2-2; no firm D call. The V and J ends lost 6 bases and 8 bases respectively, with 10 bases between them. This CDR3 has 12 amino acids. The germline gives CDR1 MRHNA, CDR2 SNTAGT. The CDR3 protein is CASRGSRGELFF. The CDR3 DNA reads TGTGCCAGCAGAGGGTCCAGAGGGGAGCTGTTTTTT.

Worth noting for this clonotype: A much larger clone is a single base away; this may be a read error. This chain connects TRBV5-4 to TRBJ2-2; a possible D gene is TRBD1 (5 bases). Germline V gene data show CDR1 as SGHNT and CDR2 as YYREEE (reference sequence). V was shortened by 2 bases and J by 4 bases, with 12 bases between the two germline ends. The CDR3 consists of 15 residues. CDR3 residues: CASSFRQTTTGELFF. The CDR3 DNA is TGTGCCAGCAGCTTTAGACAGACCACCACCGGGGAGCTGTTTTTT. The full variable domain, in which reference TRBV5-4 and TRBJ2-2 provide the parts outside the CDR3, is ETGVTQSPTHLIKTRGQQVTLRCSSQSGHNTVSWYQQALGQGPQFIFQYYREEENGRGNFPPRFSGLQFPNYSSELNVNALELDDSALYLCASSFRQTTTGELFFGEGSRLTVL.

Comments on this clonotype: The junction departs from the called germline gene at one end, perhaps through a read error. The rearrangement links TRBV9 to TRBJ2-5; TRBD1 is a possible D gene (6 bases). The CDR3 runs to 15 residues. Germline V lookup: CDR1 SGDLS, CDR2 YYNGEE. As DNA, the CDR3 is TGTGCCGGCAGCGTATCGGGACAAAGCAAAGAGACCCAGTACTTC. Translation: CAGSVSGQSKETQYF.

About this clonotype itself: A junction boundary mismatches the germline segment, possibly from a read error. The J gene is TRBJ2-2, the V gene TRBV5-1; tentatively, D is TRBD2 (6 bases). CDR1 is SGHRS and CDR2 is YFSETQ in the germline V gene. CDR3 length: 15 amino acids. The CDR3 loop reads CASSLGIGTAGGLFF. The CDR3 DNA reads as TGCGCCAGCAGCTTGGGGATTGGGACGGCCGGGGGGCTGTTTTTT.

In this sample, this clonotype turned up many times. The chain joins TRBV12-3 or TRBV12-4 to TRBJ2-2, with D uncertain. CDR3 size: 16 residues. V lost 2 bases to trimming and J lost 6 bases, with 16 bases between them. The CDR3 sequence is CASSLPELSAAGELFF. The CDR3 DNA reads TGTGCCAGCAGTTTACCTGAACTGTCAGCTGCCGGGGAGCTGTTTTTT.

The chain employs TRBV25-1 and TRBJ1-5, with D possibly being TRBD1 (6 bases). The J call may be mistaken, given a closer DNA end match to TRBJ2-3. Germline V gene sequence: CDR1 MGHDK, CDR2 SYGVNS. This CDR3 is built from 12 residues. CDR3 protein: CASSRGNQPQYF. In DNA, the CDR3 is TGTGCCAGCAGTAGGGGGAATCAGCCCCAGTATTTT.

As regards this clonotype: A much larger clonotype is one base distant, so this may be a read error. The rearrangement links TRBV24-1 to TRBJ2-1; 7 nucleotides line up with TRBD2. The CDR3 is made up of 15 amino acids. V lost 3 bases to trimming and J lost 7 bases; unmatched junction nucleotides: 8. Germline V gene lookup returns CDR1 KGHDR and CDR2 SFDVKD. CDR3 amino acids: CATSDNGLVDNEQFF. The CDR3 region has the DNA TGTGCCACCAGTGATAACGGACTAGTGGATAATGAGCAGTTCTTC.

In its sample, this clonotype was seen a few times. A read error may explain this, as a much larger clone is one base away. The rearrangement links TRBV12-3 or TRBV12-4 to TRBJ2-1; TRBD2 might be the D (5 bases). This CDR3 is 15 amino acids long. The V gene lost 3 bases and the J gene lost 6 bases, with 15 bases spanning the gap. CDR3 protein: CASSFPTVRGNEQFF. The DNA of the CDR3 is TGTGCCAGCAGTTTTCCCACAGTCCGGGGCAATGAGCAGTTCTTC.

Note on this clonotype: Likely a read error: the CDR3 ends without its conserved phenylalanine or tryptophan. The chain links TRBV6-2 or TRBV6-3 to TRBJ2-2, with 8 bases matching TRBD2. CDR1 is MNHEY and CDR2 is SVGEGT in the germline V gene. This CDR3 region has 18 residues. As DNA, the CDR3 is TGTGCCAGCAGTTACCCCCTGGAGCAGCGGGAGACGGACGGGGATCTGTTTCTT. This codes for CASSYPLEQRETDGDLFL.

The genes are TRBV4-1 and TRBJ1-1, with TRBD1 as a possible D gene (5 bases). V lost 3 bases and J 3 bases, leaving 17 bases between the germline ends. CDR3 length: 16 amino acids. Germline V gene lookup returns CDR1 MGHRA and CDR2 YSYEKL. CDR3 residues: CASSHVGQGVDTEAFF. The CDR3 DNA follows: TGCGCCAGCAGCCACGTGGGCCAGGGTGTTGACACTGAAGCTTTCTTT.

In the case of this clonotype: A junction end diverges from the germline sequence, so it may reflect a read error. J is TRBJ2-3 and V is TRBV6-6, with TRBD2 identical over 11 bases. CDR1 is MNHNY, CDR2 SVGAGI, per germline (reference sequence). The CDR3 contains 15 residues. The chain's CDR3 is CTSRALAGVLDTQYF. The CDR3 DNA sequence: TGTACCAGCAGAGCACTAGCGGGAGTATTAGATACGCAGTATTTT.

The chain couples TRBV29-1 to TRBJ2-1; possibly TRBD1 for D (6 bases). V was pared by 7 bases and J by 9 bases, with 22 bases between. The CDR3 runs 14 residues. The V gene's germline CDR1 is SQVTM and CDR2 ANQGSEA. In DNA, the CDR3 is TGCAGCGCCACCTCGCAGGGGAGCATAGGTGAGCAGTTCTTC. Its translation: CSATSQGSIGEQFF.

For this clonotype: Sequence at one end of the junction differs from germline and may be a read error. V and J are TRBV12-3 or TRBV12-4 and TRBJ2-3, with D possibly TRBD2 on 6 matching bases. The CDR3 spans 13 residues. Here the CDR3 reads CARSTTTGDTRYF. The CDR3 DNA reads as TGTGCCAGAAGTACGACTACGGGAGATACGCGGTATTTT.

The chain recombines TRBV12-3 or TRBV12-4 with TRBJ2-5; TRBD1 matches at 7 bases. J gave up 3 bases and V 9 bases, and 31 bases lay outside the gene matches. CDR3 length equals 21 residues. The CDR3 DNA is TGTGCCAGAAGTCTGAGACAGGGCTCGATCTGCCAGCCAAAACGAAAAGAGACCCAGTACTTC. Translation: CARSLRQGSICQPKRKETQYF.